The 2 T cell receptor beta chains listed next were all sequenced from one sample in a study of OX40 agonist ivuxolimab in advanced cancers. The assay was immunoSEQ multiplex PCR, and TCRdb's table has in-frame clones only and misses some. The sample holds about 84,000 clones; around nine tenths are singletons and the top ten take 0.43%. Sequenced material: CD4+ or CD8+ T cells sorted from blood, taken in a trial of the OX40 agonist ivuxolimab. These TCRs come from an adult with an advanced solid tumor such as melanoma, head and neck, liver or kidney cancer.

CDR3 residues: CASSEAGDRGTEAFF. The CDR3, as DNA: TGTGCCAGCAGTGAAGCGGGGGACAGGGGAACTGAAGCTTTCTTT. The rearrangement joins TRBV6-1 to TRBJ1-1, with 10 nucleotides matching TRBD1. In germline, CDR1 is MNHNS, CDR2 SASEGT. The CDR3 contains 15 residues. J was trimmed by 5 bases and V by 0 bases; bases with no gene match: 3.

The chain recombines TRBV20-1 with TRBJ2-5; D remains unclear. The CDR3 extends over 10 amino acids. The germline V gene encodes CDR1 DFQATT and CDR2 SNEGSKA (reference sequence). Between the trimmed V and J ends, which lost 0 bases and 5 bases, there was a span of 1 base. CDR3: CSARDETQYF. CDR3 DNA sequence: TGCAGTGCTAGAGATGAGACCCAGTACTTC.